One and the same sample provided the 19 T cell receptor beta chains below, sequenced in a study of T cell repertoires in cytomegalovirus infection. TCRdb processed the reads anew with MiXCR; each CDR3 protein has one entry. The sample consists of fewer than 700,000 distinct CDR3 sequences, roughly 26% of them appearing once. The sequencing sample was made of CD8+ T cells from PBMCs. The receptors originated from a human donor in good health (CMV status not recorded). Some clones in this sample may be carry-over from other donors' samples.

V gene TRBV14 combines with J gene TRBJ2-2; D call uncertain. Germline V CDR1 and CDR2: SGHDN, FVKESK. The CDR3 totals 15 residues. V lost 0 bases, J lost 5 bases, and 10 bases lay in between. CDR3 sequence: CASSQEFRSTGELFF. CDR3 DNA sequence: TGTGCCAGCAGCCAAGAATTCCGTTCGACCGGGGAGCTGTTTTTT.

A remark on this clonotype: This likely comes from a read error, as the CDR3 has no conserved phenylalanine or tryptophan at its end. The gene calls are TRBV29-1 and TRBJ1-1; possibly TRBD1 for D (5 bases). The CDR3 sequence is 12 residues long. Germline CDR1 reads SQVTM; CDR2 reads ANQGSEA. V gave up 2 bases and J gave up 1 base, with 5 bases separating them. Here the CDR3 reads CSVEQGNTEAFS. The DNA of the CDR3 is TGCAGCGTTGAACAGGGGAACACTGAAGCTTTCTCT.

CDR3 sequence: CASRDSGNTEAFF. DNA of the CDR3: TGTGCCAGTAGGGACAGCGGGAACACTGAAGCTTTCTTT. The rearrangement links TRBV19 to TRBJ1-1; maybe TRBD1 (6 bases). Germline CDR1 and CDR2: LNHDA and SQIVND (reference sequence). This CDR3 spans 13 amino acids. The V and J ends lost 6 bases and 1 base respectively, with 9 bases between them.

This clonotype has ten or more counts. The chain joins TRBV7-2 to TRBJ2-1, with 10 bases lining up with TRBD2. The germline CDR1 and CDR2 sequences are SGHTA and FQGNSA. The ends lost 5 bases at V and 3 bases at J; junction bases unmatched: 4. This CDR3 is built from 15 residues. The CDR3 DNA sequence: TGTGCCAGCAGCACCAGCGGGGGGGGCTACAATGAGCAGTTCTTC. This translates into CASSTSGGGYNEQFF.

The rearrangement links TRBV12-3 or TRBV12-4 to TRBJ2-1; a weak D match, TRBD1 (6 bases). V lost 4 bases to trimming and J lost 0 bases, with 16 bases between them. This CDR3 contains 17 residues. The CDR3 region has the DNA TGTGCCAGCAGTTCCGGGGACACATCTTCCTCCTACAATGAGCAGTTCTTC. It specifies CASSSGDTSSSYNEQFF.

Many counts were recorded for this clonotype. The chain uses TRBV12-3 or TRBV12-4 and TRBJ2-3, with D uncertain. This CDR3 is built from 12 residues. V was cut by 3 bases and J by 5 bases, with 6 bases left in between. The CDR3 DNA is TGTGCCAGCAGTTTTGCAGGAGATACGCAGTATTTT. Protein product: CASSFAGDTQYF.

This clonotype turned up a few times. The V call is TRBV6-2 or TRBV6-3, the J call TRBJ2-1; D not resolved. The CDR3 consists of 11 residues. V gave up 4 bases and J gave up 10 bases, with 8 bases separating them. In germline, CDR1 is MNHEY, CDR2 SVGEGT. CDR3 sequence (DNA): TGTGCCAGCAGTTGGGCGGCCGAGCAGTTCTTC. Its translation: CASSWAAEQFF.

This chain joins TRBV6-2 or TRBV6-3 and TRBJ2-7; 8 nucleotides agree with TRBD1. Germline lookup yields CDR1 MNHEY and CDR2 SVGEGT. Trimming took 0 bases from V and 4 from J; bases not matched to a gene: 8. This CDR3 contains 16 residues. CDR3: CASSYSSRQGAYEQYV. The CDR3 nucleotides are TGTGCCAGCAGTTACTCCTCCAGGCAGGGGGCGTACGAGCAGTACGTC.

The rearrangement joins TRBV6-2 or TRBV6-3 to TRBJ2-6, with 8 bases that match TRBD1. The CDR3 consists of 19 residues. Germline CDR1 reads MNHEY; CDR2 reads SVGEGT. Trimming removed 0 bases from V and 0 bases from J; junction bases left unmatched: 7. CDR3 region: CASSYSLRTGTSGANVLTF. In nucleotides, the CDR3 is TGTGCCAGCAGTTACTCCTTACGGACAGGGACCTCTGGGGCCAACGTCCTGACTTTC.

The genes are TRBV27 and TRBJ2-2; 9 bases are shared with TRBD2. Trimming took 5 bases from V and 1 from J; bases not matched to a gene: 5. The germline CDR1 and CDR2 sequences are MNHEY and SMNVEV (reference sequence). This CDR3 comprises 16 residues. The CDR3 DNA sequence: TGTGCCAGCAGTCCAGCGGGGGGCGAGAACACCGGGGAGCTGTTTTTT. Translating gives CASSPAGGENTGELFF.

The chain combines TRBV29-1 with TRBJ1-1; D remains ambiguous. Trimming shortened V by 1 base and J by 4 bases, and 13 bases separated the two germline ends. The CDR3 consists of 14 residues. Germline-derived CDR1 and CDR2 are SQVTM and ANQGSEA. The CDR3 is CSVEGVNSGTEAFF. The CDR3 coding sequence is TGCAGCGTTGAAGGGGTAAATTCGGGCACTGAAGCTTTCTTT.

This clonotype was counted many times. This chain uses TRBV7-6 with TRBJ2-1; 8 nucleotides agree with TRBD2. This CDR3 has 14 amino acids. CDR1 is SGHVS and CDR2 is FNYEAQ in the germline V gene. V dropped 4 bases and J dropped 7; count of bases not matched to a gene: 6. As DNA, the CDR3 is TGTGCCAGCAGCTCGGCGGGGGGCCTAAATGAGCAGTTCTTC. It encodes CASSSAGGLNEQFF.

This clonotype was found many times. The chain uses TRBV12-3 or TRBV12-4 and TRBJ2-2; TRBD2 is a possible D gene (6 bases). The CDR3 has 14 residues. Trimming removed 6 bases from V and 2 bases from J, with 10 bases in between. The CDR3 reads CASRRDFNTGELFF. In DNA form, the CDR3 reads TGTGCCAGCAGAAGGGACTTCAACACCGGGGAGCTGTTTTTT.

The chain links TRBV15 to TRBJ2-7; D not resolved. Germline loops: CDR1 LNHNV, CDR2 YYDKDF (reference sequence). The CDR3 has 14 residues. V shed 3 bases and J shed 0 bases, with 9 bases lying between them. The CDR3 DNA reads TGTGCCACCAGCAGGGTAAAGAGCTCCTACGAGCAGTACGTC. Translating gives CATSRVKSSYEQYV.

The gene calls are TRBV15 and TRBJ1-3; 7 bases agree with TRBD1. Germline V gene data show CDR1 as LNHNV and CDR2 as YYDKDF (reference sequence). V shed 3 bases and J 0 bases; nucleotides not matched to a gene: 8. This CDR3 contains 17 residues. CDR3 in DNA: TGTGCCACCAGCAGCCCAGACAGGGCCGACTCTGGAAACACCATATATTTT. Protein product: CATSSPDRADSGNTIYF.

The rearrangement joins TRBV7-9 to TRBJ2-2; TRBD1 might be the D (6 bases). Trimming shortened V by 5 bases and J by 5 bases, and 21 bases separated the two germline ends. The CDR3 runs 17 residues. CDR1 is SEHNR and CDR2 is FQNEAQ in the germline V gene (reference sequence). CDR3 bases: TGTGCCAGCAGCACGGCAGACAGGAGGCGGCCGACCGGGGAGCTGTTTTTT. The encoded protein is CASSTADRRRPTGELFF.

This clonotype was picked up a small number of times. This chain joins TRBV12-3 or TRBV12-4 and TRBJ2-1; 7 nucleotides match TRBD1. CDR3 length equals 15 residues. The ends lost 6 bases at V and 7 bases at J; junction bases unmatched: 12. The CDR3 sequence: CASSSGTANFNEQFF. CDR3 bases: TGTGCCAGCAGCTCCGGGACAGCCAATTTTAATGAGCAGTTCTTC.

This clonotype was seen repeatedly, ten times or more. J is TRBJ2-3 and V is TRBV7-9; 10 bases agree with TRBD2. CDR1 is SEHNR, CDR2 FQNEAQ, per germline (reference sequence). V gave up 2 bases and J gave up 3 bases; unmatched junction bases: 8. This CDR3 region has 17 residues. The CDR3 reads CASSLTLAGDRTDTQYF. CDR3 bases: TGTGCCAGCAGCTTAACTCTAGCGGGAGACCGAACAGATACGCAGTATTTT.

This clonotype has just a few counts. This chain joins TRBV5-5 and TRBJ2-3; D gene uncertain. With 2 bases removed from V and 3 bases from J, the gap between germline ends came to 13 bases. Germline V gene data show CDR1 as SGHKS and CDR2 as YYEKEE (reference sequence). CDR3 length: 15 amino acids. CDR3 in amino acids: CASSFLGLLTDTQYF. DNA of the CDR3: TGTGCCAGCAGCTTTCTGGGGTTGTTGACAGATACGCAGTATTTT. Drawing the rest from reference TRBV5-5 and TRBJ2-3, the complete variable domain is DAGVTQSPTHLIKTRGQQVTLRCSPISGHKSVSWYQQVLGQGPQFIFQYYEKEERGRGNFPDRFSARQFPNYSSELNVNALLLGDSALYLCASSFLGLLTDTQYFGPGTRLTVL.